One sample yielded the 22 T cell receptor beta chains listed below, sequenced in a study of shared clonotypes between healthy human individuals. Naive CD8 cells, CD45RO-negative and positively selected for CCR7, excluded terminally differentiated effector memory CD45RA+ cells. Here immunoSEQ multiplex PCR was the method, and the copy in TCRdb shows in-frame clones only, minus some. Here the sample spans some 600,000 clones, around 96% being singletons. Sequencing input: naive CD8+ T cells sorted from blood. The receptors come from a woman under 40 in good health.

This chain links TRBV10-3 with TRBJ1-1; TRBD1 might be the D (6 bases). CDR3 length: 16 amino acids. V lost 6 bases and J 4 bases, leaving 21 bases between the germline ends. Germline CDR1 is ENHRY and CDR2 is SYGVKD. The CDR3 region is CAIREAKGQLSTEAFF. The CDR3 nucleotides read TGTGCCATCAGGGAGGCTAAAGGACAGTTAAGCACTGAAGCTTTCTTT.

The chain has TRBV9 and TRBJ2-1; 12 bases are shared with TRBD2. CDR3 length equals 15 residues. The germline CDR1 and CDR2 sequences are SGDLS and YYNGEE. V trimming: 5 bases; J trimming: 8 bases; junction bases outside the gene matches: 8. The chain's CDR3 is CASSALAGGPHEQFF. The CDR3 nucleotides read TGTGCCAGCAGTGCGCTAGCGGGAGGGCCGCATGAGCAGTTCTTC. The variable domain in full, completed from reference TRBV9 and TRBJ2-1, reads DSGVTQTPKHLITATGQRVTLRCSPRSGDLSVYWYQQSLDQGLQFLIQYYNGEERAKGNILERFSAQQFPDLHSELNLSSLELGDSALYFCASSALAGGPHEQFFGPGTRLTVL.

The chain joins TRBV28 to TRBJ1-1, with a tentative D call TRBD1 (5 bases). Germline CDR1 and CDR2: MDHEN and SYDVKM. The CDR3 totals 12 residues. The germline V and J ends were trimmed by 5 bases and 10 bases, with 14 bases remaining between them. CDR3: CASSPGPSRAFF. The CDR3 nucleotides read TGTGCCAGCAGTCCAGGGCCTAGTAGAGCTTTCTTT.

This rearrangement joins TRBV5-1 to TRBJ2-5; 8 bases align to TRBD2. In germline, CDR1 is SGHRS, CDR2 YFSETQ. J lost 0 bases, V lost 6 bases, and 10 bases had no gene match. The CDR3 has 16 amino acids. CDR3 nucleotide sequence: TGCGCCAGCACAACCGGGACTAGTACGTACCAAGAGACCCAGTACTTC. Residues: CASTTGTSTYQETQYF.

The J gene is TRBJ1-5, the V gene TRBV7-2; D call uncertain. Between the trimmed V and J ends, which lost 5 bases and 7 bases, there was a span of 27 bases. The CDR3 is 18 residues long. Germline CDR1 reads SGHTA; CDR2 reads FQGNSA. CDR3 DNA sequence: TGTGCCAGCAGCCCCCGGGGTGAGGTAGGAGTCAGTGTGCAGCCCCAGCATTTT. Translated: CASSPRGEVGVSVQPQHF.

This CDR3 is CASSLSPSGITYEQYF. The CDR3 DNA sequence: TGTGCCAGCAGTCTGTCCCCTAGCGGAATAACCTACGAGCAGTACTTC. The chain recombines TRBV27 with TRBJ2-7; 7 bases are shared with TRBD2. The V segment lost 5 bases and the J segment 2 bases; nucleotides outside the gene matches: 12. The germline gives CDR1 MNHEY, CDR2 SMNVEV (reference sequence). This CDR3 contains 16 residues.

This rearrangement joins TRBV28 to TRBJ2-2; TRBD1 might be the D (6 bases). With 5 bases removed from V and 5 bases from J, the gap between germline ends came to 12 bases. Germline values: CDR1 MDHEN, CDR2 SYDVKM. The CDR3 has 14 amino acids. CDR3 residues: CASSTPTGTGELFF. The DNA for the CDR3 is TGTGCCAGCAGTACCCCCACAGGGACCGGGGAGCTGTTTTTT.

This clone was seen a single time. The rearrangement uses TRBV7-8 and TRBJ2-3, with 13 bases that match TRBD2. The germline V gene has CDR1 SGHVS and CDR2 FQNEAQ. V lost 2 bases and J lost 3; bases outside the gene matches: 5. The length of the CDR3 is 17 residues. The CDR3 reads CASSLTLAGGPTDTQYF. The DNA for the CDR3 is TGTGCCAGCAGCTTAACACTAGCGGGAGGGCCGACAGATACGCAGTATTTT. The full variable domain, completed using reference TRBV7-8 and TRBJ2-3, is GAGVSQSPRYKVAKRGQDVALRCDPISGHVSLFWYQQALGQGPEFLTYFQNEAQLDKSGLPSDRFFAERPEGSVSTLKIQRTQQEDSAVYLCASSLTLAGGPTDTQYFGPGTRLTVL.

In this sample, this clone turned up once. V is TRBV10-1 and J is TRBJ2-7; 9 nucleotides match TRBD1. Germline-derived CDR1 and CDR2 are WNHNN and SYGVQD (reference sequence). The trim removed 1 base at V and 4 bases at J, leaving 5 bases unmatched. The CDR3 is 15 amino acids. CDR3 protein: CASSEWTGASYEQYF. In DNA form, the CDR3 reads TGCGCCAGCAGTGAGTGGACAGGGGCTTCGTACGAGCAGTACTTC.

This clone has just one count. The chain uses TRBV19 and TRBJ1-1; no clear D gene. Per the germline V gene, CDR1 is LNHDA and CDR2 is SQIVND (reference sequence). V was shortened by 0 bases and J by 5 bases, with 10 bases between the two germline ends. This CDR3 has 14 residues. For the CDR3, the DNA is TGTGCCAGTAGTATAGATGCTGGCGGTACTGAAGCTTTCTTT. Its translation: CASSIDAGGTEAFF.

This sequence joins TRBV11-2 and TRBJ1-2; no clear D gene. Germline V gene sequence: CDR1 SGHAT, CDR2 FQNNGV. Trimming left V 1 base short and J 0 bases short, with 9 bases between. This CDR3 has 15 residues. The CDR3 loop is CASSLGFGANYGYTF. Here the CDR3 DNA reads TGTGCCAGCAGCTTAGGTTTCGGAGCTAACTATGGCTACACCTTC. Full variable domain (rest looked up from reference TRBV11-2 and TRBJ1-2): EAGVAQSPRYKIIEKRQSVAFWCNPISGHATLYWYQQILGQGPKLLIQFQNNGVVDDSQLPKDRFSAERLKGVDSTLKIQPAKLEDSAVYLCASSLGFGANYGYTFGSGTRLTVV.

The chain uses TRBV13 and TRBJ1-4; D perhaps matches TRBD1 (6 bases). The germline V and J ends were trimmed by 5 bases and 0 bases, with 19 bases remaining between them. There are 18 residues in the CDR3. Looked up from germline, CDR1 is PRHDT and CDR2 is FYEKMQ (reference sequence). The CDR3 here is CASSPSDSRPATNEKLFF. Written as DNA, the CDR3 is TGTGCCAGCAGCCCCTCGGACAGCCGCCCGGCAACTAATGAAAAACTGTTTTTT.

This chain links TRBV5-6 with TRBJ2-5; 15 bases line up with TRBD2. The CDR3 runs 18 residues. From germline, CDR1 is SGHDT and CDR2 YYEEEE. V was clipped by 0 bases and J by 5 bases; unmatched bases: 8. For the CDR3, the DNA is TGTGCCAGCAGCTTGGGACAGGGACTAGCGGGAGGCGGGGAGACCCAGTACTTC. It translates to CASSLGQGLAGGGETQYF.

The gene calls are TRBV15 and TRBJ1-3, with a possible D match to TRBD1 (5 bases). Germline CDR1 and CDR2: LNHNV and YYDKDF (reference sequence). This CDR3 is 15 amino acids long. The V gene lost 1 base and the J gene lost 2 bases, with 9 bases spanning the gap. This chain's CDR3 is CATSRGTRAGNTIYF. The DNA for the CDR3 is TGTGCCACCAGCAGAGGGACAAGAGCTGGAAACACCATATATTTT.

The chain carries TRBV11-1 and TRBJ2-7, with 7 positions matching TRBD2. With V trimmed by 5 bases and J by 4 bases, 5 bases remained unmatched. Per germline, CDR1 SGHAT and CDR2 FQDESV (reference sequence). The CDR3 runs 13 residues. The CDR3 reads CASSAWTSYEQYF. The CDR3 region has the DNA TGTGCCAGCAGCGCCTGGACTAGTTACGAGCAGTACTTC.

V gene TRBV9 combines with J gene TRBJ2-2; 7 bases agree with TRBD1. CDR3 length equals 18 residues. Germline V CDR1 and CDR2: SGDLS, YYNGEE. J was trimmed by 4 bases and V by 0 bases; bases with no gene match: 12. The CDR3, as DNA: TGTGCCAGCAGCGTAGGACAGGGTTATAATACCCCCACCGGGGAGCTGTTTTTT. Residues: CASSVGQGYNTPTGELFF.

The V call is TRBV18, the J call TRBJ2-7, with 7 bases aligning to TRBD1. V trimming: 2 bases; J trimming: 2 bases; junction bases outside the gene matches: 6. This CDR3 spans 15 amino acids. Germline V gene lookup returns CDR1 KGHSH and CDR2 LQKENI. CDR3 DNA sequence: TGTGCCAGCTCACCAGACAGGGAGAGGGCCTACGAGCAGTACTTC. Amino acids: CASSPDRERAYEQYF.

The V and J genes are TRBV9 and TRBJ2-1; the D gene could be TRBD1 or TRBD2 (6 bases each). V was shortened by 3 bases and J by 0 bases, with 13 bases between the two germline ends. The CDR3 sequence is 16 residues long. CDR1 and CDR2 from the germline V gene are SGDLS and YYNGEE. The CDR3, as DNA: TGTGCCAGCAGCGACCCGGGGGCGAGCTCCTACAATGAGCAGTTCTTC. It encodes CASSDPGASSYNEQFF.

The chain's CDR3 is CSVFSGSPSVPDTQYF. The DNA of the CDR3 is TGCAGCGTTTTTAGCGGGAGCCCTTCAGTCCCAGATACGCAGTATTTT. The gene calls are TRBV29-1 and TRBJ2-3, with 9 bases matching TRBD2. The CDR3 is 16 amino acids. In germline, CDR1 is SQVTM, CDR2 ANQGSEA. The J segment lost 4 bases and the V segment lost 5 bases, leaving 13 bases of the junction unmatched.

V and J are TRBV27 and TRBJ2-1; possibly TRBD2 for D (5 bases). V shed 2 bases and J shed 0 bases, with 11 bases lying between them. The CDR3 has 16 residues. CDR1 and CDR2 (germline): MNHEY, SMNVEV (reference sequence). DNA for the CDR3: TGTGCCAGCAGTTTACTCGGAGGACCCTCCTACAATGAGCAGTTCTTC. Its protein product is CASSLLGGPSYNEQFF.

The chain has TRBV27 and TRBJ2-3; D might be TRBD2 (5 bases). Germline CDR1 reads MNHEY; CDR2 reads SMNVEV (reference sequence). CDR3 length: 16 residues. The V and J ends lost 5 bases and 4 bases respectively, with 19 bases between them. The CDR3 loop is CASSPSVGERSDTQYF. The DNA for the CDR3 is TGTGCCAGCAGTCCGAGCGTGGGAGAGAGGTCAGATACGCAGTATTTT.

The chain is built from TRBV29-1 and TRBJ2-1, with D maybe TRBD2 (5 bases). This CDR3 contains 14 residues. Trimming left V 5 bases short and J 0 bases short, with 11 bases between. Germline V CDR1 and CDR2: SQVTM, ANQGSEA. The CDR3 nucleotides read TGCAGCGTTAGACTATTCAGCTCCTACAATGAGCAGTTCTTC. Translation gives CSVRLFSSYNEQFF.